A single sample gave rise to the 22 T cell receptor beta chains below, sequenced in a study of T cells after yellow fever vaccination. TCRdb reprocessed the 5' RACE reads via MiXCR and lists one record per CDR3 protein. This repertoire shows approximately 120,000 distinct CDR3 sequences, 13% to 15% found once; its top ten account for approximately 43%. The specimen was CD8+ T cells sorted from PBMCs, collected 5 days after the yellow fever booster vaccination. Receptors were obtained from a young man who received the YFV17D yellow fever vaccine.

The rearrangement joins TRBV7-9 to TRBJ1-2; 8 nucleotides line up with TRBD1. The V gene end was trimmed by 4 bases and the J gene end by 6 bases; junction bases not matched to a gene: 7. Germline-derived CDR1 and CDR2 are SEHNR and FQNEAQ (reference sequence). The CDR3 runs to 14 residues. In DNA, the CDR3 is TGTGCCAGCAGCTCCCAGGGGGCGCAGAATGGCTACACCTTC. Translation gives CASSSQGAQNGYTF. Variable domain in full (rest from reference TRBV7-9 and TRBJ1-2): DTGVSQNPRHKITKRGQNVTFRCDPISEHNRLYWYRQTLGQGPEFLTYFQNEAQLEKSRLLSDRFSAERPKGSFSTLEIQRTEQGDSAMYLCASSSQGAQNGYTFGSGTRLTVV.

V usage is TRBV29-1 and J usage is TRBJ1-5; 7 bases match TRBD1. The germline gives CDR1 SQVTM, CDR2 ANQGSEA. The CDR3 extends over 13 amino acids. J gave up 1 base and V 3 bases, and 0 bases lay outside the gene matches. The CDR3 nucleotides are TGCAGCGTTGAGACAGGGAGCAATCAGCCCCAGCATTTT. Amino acids: CSVETGSNQPQHF.

The genes are TRBV7-9 and TRBJ2-7, with D unresolved. Trimming pared 4 bases from V and 3 bases from J, leaving 7 bases between. This CDR3 region has 12 residues. Germline V gives CDR1 SEHNR, CDR2 FQNEAQ (reference sequence). DNA of the CDR3: TGTGCCAGCAGCTCGGATTACTACGAGCAGTACGTC. Protein sequence: CASSSDYYEQYV.

This chain uses TRBV2 with TRBJ2-2; 13 nucleotides match TRBD2. The V segment lost 0 bases and the J segment 0 bases; nucleotides outside the gene matches: 4. The CDR3 contains 19 residues. Germline lookup yields CDR1 SNHLY and CDR2 FYNNEI. The CDR3 is CASSEAGTSGASNTGELFF. DNA for the CDR3: TGTGCCAGCAGTGAAGCGGGGACTAGCGGGGCCTCGAACACCGGGGAGCTGTTTTTT.

This clonotype was observed a few times. The gene calls are TRBV29-1 and TRBJ2-7; D is possibly TRBD2 (6 bases). V lost 1 base, J lost 1 base, and 8 bases lay in between. The CDR3 is made up of 13 amino acids. The V gene's germline CDR1 is SQVTM and CDR2 ANQGSEA. CDR3 protein: CSVEVAGSYEQYV. CDR3 DNA sequence: TGCAGCGTTGAAGTCGCGGGGTCCTACGAGCAGTACGTC.

The chain is built from TRBV6-1 and TRBJ2-1; D is perhaps TRBD1 (5 bases). The CDR3 is made up of 16 amino acids. Trimming took off 1 base at V and 4 bases at J, with 14 bases between the two ends. Germline values: CDR1 MNHNS, CDR2 SASEGT. The CDR3 DNA sequence: TGTGCCAGCAGTGAAGTGTTAGGACACTTTTACAATGAGCAGTTCTTC. Protein: CASSEVLGHFYNEQFF.

The rearrangement joins TRBV23-1 to TRBJ2-7; the D gene could be TRBD1 or TRBD2 (5 bases each). TRBV23-1 is an ORF for which the function is uncertain. The V end lost 6 bases, the J end lost 3 bases, and 12 bases lay between the germline ends. The CDR3 loop spans 13 amino acids. CDR3 nucleotides: TGCGCCAGCAGACCGGGACCGGGCTACGAGCAGTACTTC. This encodes CASRPGPGYEQYF.

The rearrangement uses TRBV4-1 and TRBJ2-1; D might be TRBD1 (5 bases). CDR3 size: 15 residues. Germline V gives CDR1 MGHRA, CDR2 YSYEKL. V lost 2 bases and J lost 7, with 15 bases in between. CDR3: CASSQSVTAENEQFF. In DNA form, the CDR3 reads TGCGCCAGCAGCCAATCCGTGACAGCTGAGAATGAGCAGTTCTTC.

This chain links TRBV6-5 with TRBJ2-5, with TRBD1 identical over 8 bases. The germline gives CDR1 MNHEY, CDR2 SVGAGI. This CDR3 spans 12 amino acids. Losses at the gene ends were 4 bases for V and 6 bases for J; bases not matched to a gene: 1. The CDR3 sequence is CASSFRGQTQYF. Here the CDR3 DNA reads TGTGCCAGCAGTTTCAGGGGGCAGACCCAGTACTTC.

The chain links TRBV7-6 to TRBJ2-2; 11 positions match TRBD2. Trimming took 1 base from V and 3 from J; bases not matched to a gene: 4. The CDR3 totals 17 residues. Germline V CDR1 and CDR2: SGHVS, FNYEAQ. CDR3 in DNA: TGTGCCAGCAGCTTAGTTAGCGGGGGGGCCGACACCGGGGAGCTGTTTTTT. It yields the protein CASSLVSGGADTGELFF.

This clonotype was found many times. The chain employs TRBV7-2 and TRBJ2-3; 11 positions agree with TRBD2. CDR1 and CDR2 (germline): SGHTA, FQGNSA. V shed 2 bases and J 1 base; nucleotides not matched to a gene: 2. This CDR3 has 16 amino acids. Here the CDR3 reads CASSLLSGGGTDTQYF. CDR3 sequence (DNA): TGTGCCAGCAGCTTACTTAGCGGGGGGGGCACAGATACGCAGTATTTT.

This clonotype was recorded many times. The genes are TRBV7-9 and TRBJ1-2; unclear D gene. V lost 5 bases, J lost 4 bases, and 11 bases lay in between. Germline loops: CDR1 SEHNR, CDR2 FQNEAQ (reference sequence). The CDR3 is made up of 13 amino acids. CDR3 loop: CASSPGTPYGYTF. The CDR3, as DNA: TGTGCCAGCAGCCCCGGTACACCCTATGGCTACACCTTC.

This clonotype was observed once. This chain connects TRBV19 to TRBJ1-5; 7 bases fit TRBD1. Germline V gives CDR1 LNHDA, CDR2 SQIVND (reference sequence). The CDR3 is made up of 16 amino acids. V shed 6 bases, J shed 1 base, and the junction held 9 bases outside the gene matches. The CDR3 nucleotides read TGTGCCAGTAGCGGTTCAGGGGGTCCAAGCAATCAGCCCCAGCATTTT. Its protein is CASSGSGGPSNQPQHF.

The chain has TRBV24-1 and TRBJ2-1; perhaps TRBD2 as D (5 bases). CDR3 length equals 16 residues. Germline CDR1 reads KGHDR; CDR2 reads SFDVKD. Deletions cut 4 bases from V and 9 bases from J, with 21 bases between. For the CDR3, the DNA is TGTGCCACCAGTGACTCCCCTAGCACCTTAACGGGTGAGCAGTTCTTC. This encodes CATSDSPSTLTGEQFF.

The J gene is TRBJ1-5, the V gene TRBV30; D is unresolved. The CDR3 spans 13 residues. CDR1 is GTSNPN and CDR2 is SVGIG in the germline V gene (reference sequence). V shed 2 bases and J shed 7 bases, with 12 bases lying between them. The CDR3 sequence is CAWSLAGHQPQHF. In DNA, the CDR3 is TGTGCCTGGAGTTTGGCAGGCCACCAGCCCCAGCATTTT.

This clonotype was detected a few times. The chain has TRBV27 and TRBJ1-1, with no clear D. V was clipped by 4 bases and J by 8 bases, with 8 bases between them. This CDR3 is built from 11 residues. Germline V CDR1 and CDR2: MNHEY, SMNVEV (reference sequence). CDR3 DNA: TGTGCCAGCAGTTCTGGTGGGGAAGCTTTCTTT. Residues: CASSSGGEAFF.

This clonotype was found a few times. The chain combines TRBV25-1 with TRBJ2-7, with TRBD1 matching over 8 bases. Looked up from germline, CDR1 is MGHDK and CDR2 is SYGVNS. The CDR3 runs to 16 residues. V lost 5 bases and J lost 0; bases outside the gene matches: 9. CDR3 sequence reads: CASSTIGDRYSYEQYF. The CDR3, as DNA: TGTGCCAGCAGTACGATCGGGGACAGGTACTCCTACGAGCAGTACTTC.

This chain links TRBV4-1 with TRBJ1-1; weak D call: TRBD1 (6 bases). Trimming pared 1 base from V and 0 bases from J, leaving 9 bases between. This CDR3 has 15 residues. Germline values: CDR1 MGHRA, CDR2 YSYEKL. In nucleotides, the CDR3 is TGCGCCAGCAGCCAAGTTACAGGGCTGAACACTGAAGCTTTCTTT. It yields the protein CASSQVTGLNTEAFF.

This rearrangement joins TRBV12-3 or TRBV12-4 to TRBJ2-5; D is ambiguous. This CDR3 region has 14 residues. V was pared by 2 bases and J by 1 base, with 8 bases between. The CDR3 here is CASSLSSAQETQYF. The CDR3 bases are TGTGCCAGCAGTTTATCCTCAGCCCAAGAGACCCAGTACTTC.

This clonotype was seen a handful of times. The V and J genes are TRBV12-3 or TRBV12-4 and TRBJ1-1; 8 positions agree with TRBD1. Losses at the gene ends were 10 bases for V and 5 bases for J; bases not matched to a gene: 9. The CDR3 loop spans 13 amino acids. CDR3 in amino acids: CATSTGEGTEAFF. The CDR3 DNA reads as TGTGCCACCTCGACAGGGGAAGGGACTGAAGCTTTCTTT.

This clonotype was found a few times. The rearrangement uses TRBV10-3 and TRBJ2-1; 12 bases match TRBD1. V lost 3 bases, J lost 7 bases, and 7 bases stayed unmatched. This CDR3 has 16 residues. Germline V lookup: CDR1 ENHRY, CDR2 SYGVKD. The CDR3 DNA reads as TGTGCCATCAGTGACGGGACAGGGGGCGATAGAAATGAGCAGTTCTTC. Protein: CAISDGTGGDRNEQFF.

The chain uses TRBV6-5 and TRBJ2-1, with D perhaps TRBD1 (5 bases). Germline V gene sequence: CDR1 MNHEY, CDR2 SVGAGI. CDR3 length equals 13 residues. Trimming took 0 bases from V and 15 from J, leaving 15 bases between them. DNA of the CDR3: TGTGCCAGCAGTTACTCGAGTAGTCAGGGTAGGTTCTTC. Translated, it gives CASSYSSSQGRFF.